The T cell receptor (beta chain) described here comes from a study of Graves' ophthalmopathy and Graves' hyperthyroidism. Study observations and caveats: An approximately 84% specificity and around 86% sensitivity were achieved by a 13-signature model that separated ophthalmopathy from stable hyperthyroidism.

This clonotype was counted at least ten times. Its target is not known. The V end lost 6 bases, the J end lost 3 bases, and 14 bases lay between the germline ends. CDR3 length: 14 amino acids. Amplification of the TCR beta CDR3 regions used RNA transcripts (as template). Second-round multiplex PCR came after first-round RT-PCR with HTBI primers. TCRdb fed the multiplex PCR reads into MiXCR, producing one record per CDR3 protein. The sample contains 500,000 to 700,000 distinct CDR3 sequences, 20% to 25% of which appear only once. Patients with other autoimmune diseases, uncontrolled infections, pregnancy or lactation were excluded. Physicians reached a diagnosis by relying on clinical symptoms, serum thyroxine, TRAb, thyroid ultrasound and orbital computed tomography.

Sequencing was carried out using peripheral blood. This clonotype originated in a woman between 18 and 30 years old with stable Graves' hyperthyroidism. Some clones in this sample may be carry-over from other donors' samples. The gene calls are TRBV12-3 or TRBV12-4 and TRBJ1-2; no clear D gene. The CDR3 spells CASSPPGVDYGYTF. The CDR3, as DNA: TGTGCCAGCAGCCCGCCCGGTGTAGACTATGGCTACACCTTC.